These T cell receptor beta chains were read from a single sample in a study of cytomegalovirus exposure and HLA in healthy donors. Clones were sequenced by immunoSEQ multiplex PCR, and TCRdb holds only the in-frame ones, with some missing. The sample consists of roughly 60,000 clones, roughly 91% of them appearing once. Sequenced material: PBMCs. The source of these receptors is a woman in her 30s in good health and CMV-seronegative. Each CDR3 is given with its conserved first and last residue. Each record gives: CDR3 DNA, CDR3 protein, D gene, V gene, J gene, clone size. D genes are given only for firm matches. A row's size may be missing; if present it is once, few, many or a size class.

TGTGCCAGCAGTGAAAATAGCAAAACCTACGAGCAGTACTTC	CASSENSKTYEQYF	NA	TRBV6-1	TRBJ2-7	NA
TGTGCCAGCAGCGTAGAGAGGCGCACAGATACGCAGTATTTT	CASSVERRTDTQYF	NA	TRBV9	TRBJ2-3	NA
TGCGCCAGCACCCACACAGATACGCAGTATTTT	CASTHTDTQYF	NA	TRBV5-1	TRBJ2-3	NA
TGTGCCAGCAGCTTTGGCGGCACGGATGGCTACACCTTC	CASSFGGTDGYTF	NA	TRBV11-2	TRBJ1-2	NA
TGTGCCAGCAGCCCCCCGTTTAGACTAGCGGGAGTTAAAAATGAGCAGTTCTTC	CASSPPFRLAGVKNEQFF	TRBD2	TRBV7-9	TRBJ2-1	NA
TGCGCCAGCAGCCAAGATCTGCCTCGACAGGGCGCTGGGGCCAACGTCCTGACTTTC	CASSQDLPRQGAGANVLTF	TRBD1	TRBV4-3	TRBJ2-6	NA
TGTGCCAGCAGCTTGTCCGGAGGGTCCTACACAGATACGCAGTATTTT	CASSLSGGSYTDTQYF	NA	TRBV5-4	TRBJ2-3	NA
TGTGCCTGGACCCCCCCCCAGGCAGATACGCAGTATTTT	CAWTPPQADTQYF	NA	TRBV30	TRBJ2-3	NA
TGTGCCAGAAGCCCCCTTTTCCTAGCGGGACCATTGAAGTACTTC	CARSPLFLAGPLKYF	TRBD2	TRBV5-3	TRBJ2-7	NA
TGTGCCAGCAGCTGGGCACTTTTCGTGTACACCTTC	CASSWALFVYTF	NA	TRBV5-8	TRBJ1-2	NA
TGTGCCAGCAGTTACATGTATGAGCAGTTCTTC	CASSYMYEQFF	NA	TRBV25-1	TRBJ2-1	NA
TGTGCCAGCAGGGGGCACGCGACTTCGAATGAAAAACTGTTTTTT	CASRGHATSNEKLFF	NA	TRBV6-1	TRBJ1-4	NA
TGCGCCAGCAGCCAATTTGTCGGTGCGGAGACCCAGTACTTC	CASSQFVGAETQYF	NA	TRBV4-3	TRBJ2-5	NA
TGTGCCAGCAGTACGGCGGGGGTGAGCACAGATACGCAGTATTTT	CASSTAGVSTDTQYF	TRBD2	TRBV27	TRBJ2-3	NA
TGTGCCAGTAGTTCCGGTTCTGGAAACACCATATATTTT	CASSSGSGNTIYF	NA	TRBV19	TRBJ1-3	NA
TGCAGCGTTGTTACTCCGGGGATGTCCTACGAGCAGTACTTC	CSVVTPGMSYEQYF	NA	TRBV29-1	TRBJ2-7	NA
TGTGCCAGCAGTGAATTTTCAGGCAAACTGTTTTTT	CASSEFSGKLFF	NA	TRBV25-1	TRBJ1-4	NA
TGTGCCAGCTGGGGGGCGGGAGCGGGATGGGAAAACATTCAGTACTTC	CASWGAGAGWENIQYF	NA	TRBV27	TRBJ2-4	NA
TGTGCCAGCAGCCCTGGCCCACAGGCCAACACTGAAGCTTTCTTT	CASSPGPQANTEAFF	NA	TRBV13	TRBJ1-1	NA
TGTGCCAGCAGCACCGGGACATCCGACGACTATGGCTACACCTTC	CASSTGTSDDYGYTF	NA	TRBV5-4	TRBJ1-2	NA
TGCGCCAGCAGCCAAGGGCGGAGACTAGCGCTAAACCATGAGCAGTTCTTC	CASSQGRRLALNHEQFF	TRBD2	TRBV4-3	TRBJ2-1	NA
TGCACCAGCAGCCAAGACACCAGGGGGCAGGACACTGAAGCTTTCTTT	CTSSQDTRGQDTEAFF	NA	TRBV1	TRBJ1-1	NA
TGTGCCAGCAAACTGGGACAGGGGGCGGGTGAGCAGTTCTTC	CASKLGQGAGEQFF	TRBD1	TRBV5-6	TRBJ2-1	NA
TGTGCCAGCAGCCCCGGGACTAGCGTTCCCGGGGAGCTGTTTTTT	CASSPGTSVPGELFF	TRBD2	TRBV5-4	TRBJ2-2	NA
TGTGCCAGCAGTTACTCTAGGACAGGGGGAAACTATGGCTACACCTTC	CASSYSRTGGNYGYTF	TRBD1	TRBV6-5	TRBJ1-2	once
TGTGCCAGCAGTGGGGCCGCTGAATCCTACAATGAGCAGTTCTTC	CASSGAAESYNEQFF	NA	TRBV6-1	TRBJ2-1	NA
TGCGCCAGCAGCCAACATGGGGTCGGGATTTCCTACAATGAGCAGTTCTTC	CASSQHGVGISYNEQFF	NA	TRBV4-1	TRBJ2-1	NA
TGTGCCAGCAGCTCGACAACAGGGGGTAATGAAAAACTGTTTTTT	CASSSTTGGNEKLFF	TRBD1	TRBV11-2	TRBJ1-4	NA
TGCGCCAGCAGTGTGAGTTCGGACACCGGGGAGCTGTTTTTT	CASSVSSDTGELFF	NA	TRBV10-1	TRBJ2-2	few
TGTGCCAGCAGCCCCGACAGGGGGGGCTATGGCTACACCTTC	CASSPDRGGYGYTF	TRBD1	TRBV5-4	TRBJ1-2	NA
TGTGCCAGCAGCTTATCTGGACTCCTGAACACTGAAGCTTTCTTT	CASSLSGLLNTEAFF	NA	TRBV7-2	TRBJ1-1	NA
TGTGCCATCAGTGGTGGACAGTTGAACACTGAAGCTTTCTTT	CAISGGQLNTEAFF	NA	TRBV10-3	TRBJ1-1	NA
TGTGCCAGCAGCCTTAATACTAGCGCCCTTTGCACCGGGGAGCTGCTTTTT	CASSLNTSALCTGELLF	TRBD2	TRBV9	TRBJ2-2	NA
TGTGCCAGCAGGTGGGGGGAGAAGGCCTACGAGCAGTACTTC	CASRWGEKAYEQYF	NA	TRBV5-4	TRBJ2-7	NA
TGTGCCAGAAGCTCCGTCGGTAATGCTGGAAACACCATATATTTT	CARSSVGNAGNTIYF	NA	TRBV5-3	TRBJ1-3	NA
TGTGCCAGCGAAGTGGGCAGGGCAGAGACCCAGTACTTC	CASEVGRAETQYF	NA	TRBV28	TRBJ2-5	NA
TGTGCCAGCAGTTTTACCAGTAAAAGAAAGGGCGGGAGCTTCTACAATGAGCAGTTCTTC	CASSFTSKRKGGSFYNEQFF	TRBD2	TRBV28	TRBJ2-1	NA
TGTGCCAGCAGTGAAGCAAGGGGGTTTGGAGGAAACACCATATATTTT	CASSEARGFGGNTIYF	NA	TRBV6-1	TRBJ1-3	NA
TGTGCCAGTCACTTAAGGCCTGGGTGGGGAGACGGTGAAGCTTTCTTT	CASHLRPGWGDGEAFF	NA	TRBV19	TRBJ1-1	NA
TGTGCCAGCAGCCTCAGGGGAGTAGGGGAGACCCAGTACTTC	CASSLRGVGETQYF	NA	TRBV5-4	TRBJ2-5	NA
TGTGCCTGGAGTCCGGGAGCTAACTATGGCTACACCTTC	CAWSPGANYGYTF	NA	TRBV30	TRBJ1-2	NA
TGTGCCAGCAGCACCAGCGGGAGTGCAGATACGCAGTATTTT	CASSTSGSADTQYF	TRBD2	TRBV28	TRBJ2-3	NA
TGCGCCAGCAGCCAAGACAGGGGGCGCGAAAAACTGTTTTTT	CASSQDRGREKLFF	TRBD1	TRBV4-3	TRBJ1-4	NA
TGTGCCAGTAGTAGGACTCAAAACACAGATACGCAGTATTTT	CASSRTQNTDTQYF	NA	TRBV19	TRBJ2-3	NA
TGCGCCAGCAGCTTCGGGACCTACGAGCAGTACTTC	CASSFGTYEQYF	NA	TRBV5-1	TRBJ2-7	NA
TGTGCCAGTAGTCCCGCTCCCCGAGGCAACATTCAGTACTTC	CASSPAPRGNIQYF	NA	TRBV19	TRBJ2-4	NA
TGTGCCAGCAGCTTTCCGGGACAGGGGTGGTACGAGCAGTACTTC	CASSFPGQGWYEQYF	TRBD1	TRBV11-1	TRBJ2-7	NA
TGCAGCGTTGACGCTAGCGGATCTTACGAGCAGTACTTC	CSVDASGSYEQYF	TRBD2	TRBV29-1	TRBJ2-7	once